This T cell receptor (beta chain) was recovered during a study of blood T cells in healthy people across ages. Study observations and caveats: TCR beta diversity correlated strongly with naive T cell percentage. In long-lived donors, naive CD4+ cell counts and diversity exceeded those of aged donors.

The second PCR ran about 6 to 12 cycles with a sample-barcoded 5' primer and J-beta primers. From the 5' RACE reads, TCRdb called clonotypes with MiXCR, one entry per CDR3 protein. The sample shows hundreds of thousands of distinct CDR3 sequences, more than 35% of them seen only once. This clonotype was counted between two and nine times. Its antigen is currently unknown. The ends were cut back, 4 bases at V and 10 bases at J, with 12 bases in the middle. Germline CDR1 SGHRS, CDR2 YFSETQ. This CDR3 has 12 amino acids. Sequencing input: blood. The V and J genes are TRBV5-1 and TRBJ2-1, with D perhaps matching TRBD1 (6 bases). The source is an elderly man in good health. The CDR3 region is CASSLQGGEQFF. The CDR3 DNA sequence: TGCGCCAGCAGCCTACAGGGCGGGGAGCAGTTCTTC.